This passage covers 10 T cell receptor beta chains from one sample sequenced in a study of T cells after yellow fever vaccination. TCRdb re-analysed the 5' RACE reads in MiXCR, keeping a single row per CDR3 protein. The sample has more than 350,000 distinct CDR3 sequences; more than 9% are singletons. This sample comprised PBMCs, obtained on the day of the first yellow fever vaccination. The receptors were sampled from a man aged 18 to 29 who received the YFV17D yellow fever vaccine.

The chain recombines TRBV7-3 with TRBJ2-3; D may be TRBD2 (7 bases). The CDR3 totals 16 residues. V lost 5 bases and J lost 2, with 17 bases in between. From germline, CDR1 is SGHTA and CDR2 FQGTGA. The CDR3 region has the DNA TGTGCCAGCAGCAACTCAGGGGACTACCTCACAGATACGCAGTATTTT. Translated: CASSNSGDYLTDTQYF.

The chain has TRBV5-1 and TRBJ2-5; perhaps TRBD2 as D (5 bases). Per germline, CDR1 SGHRS and CDR2 YFSETQ. With 4 bases removed from V and 2 bases from J, the gap between germline ends came to 15 bases. The CDR3 loop spans 15 amino acids. In nucleotides, the CDR3 is TGCGCCAGCAGCATTTTAAGCGGCCGACAAGAGACCCAGTACTTC. The encoded protein is CASSILSGRQETQYF.

In this sample, this clonotype turned up a few times. The chain employs TRBV7-9 and TRBJ2-7; D might be TRBD1 (6 bases). Germline CDR1 SEHNR, CDR2 FQNEAQ (reference sequence). The CDR3 consists of 13 residues. V dropped 9 bases and J dropped 6 bases, with 18 bases sitting between them. CDR3 sequence reads: CASSGTISSEQYF. CDR3 nucleotide sequence: TGTGCCAGTTCCGGGACAATTTCTTCCGAGCAGTACTTC.

This chain uses TRBV7-2 with TRBJ1-5, with 7 bases that match TRBD1. Germline CDR1 is SGHTA and CDR2 is FQGNSA. J lost 6 bases, V lost 5 bases, and 10 bases had no gene match. CDR3 length: 15 amino acids. This CDR3 is CASSPEQGWGQPQHF. In DNA, the CDR3 is TGTGCCAGCAGCCCCGAACAGGGGTGGGGTCAGCCCCAGCATTTT. Based on the CDR3 plus reference TRBV7-2 and TRBJ1-5, the full variable domain is GAGVSQSPSNKVTEKGKDVELRCDPISGHTALYWYRQSLGQGLEFLIYFQGNSAPDKSGLPSDRFSAERTGGSVSTLTIQRTQQEDSAVYLCASSPEQGWGQPQHFGDGTRLSIL.

The chain carries TRBV9 and TRBJ2-3; D is undetermined. Germline lookup yields CDR1 SGDLS and CDR2 YYNGEE. The CDR3 extends over 16 amino acids. Trimming removed 4 bases at V and 2 bases at J, with 17 bases between. CDR3 residues: CASSRAHTTLTDTQYF. The CDR3 nucleotides read TGTGCCAGCAGCCGGGCCCATACGACTCTCACAGATACGCAGTATTTT.

A few counts support this clonotype. The CDR3 protein is CASSPPGTPNYEQYF. The CDR3, as DNA: TGTGCCAGCTCACCCCCCGGCACACCAAATTACGAGCAGTACTTC. The rearrangement links TRBV18 to TRBJ2-7; D ambiguous. The CDR3 extends over 15 amino acids. Germline V lookup: CDR1 KGHSH, CDR2 LQKENI. Trimming left V 3 bases short and J 4 bases short, with 16 bases between.

This clonotype turned up a few times. The rearrangement uses TRBV18 and TRBJ1-1; D gene ambiguous. The CDR3 runs to 15 residues. The germline V and J ends were trimmed by 1 base and 0 bases, with 9 bases remaining between them. The germline CDR1 and CDR2 sequences are KGHSH and LQKENI. The CDR3 sequence: CASSPRLGLNTEAFF. The CDR3 DNA sequence: TGTGCCAGCTCACCACGGCTGGGCCTGAACACTGAAGCTTTCTTT.

This clonotype was counted only a few times. The chain combines TRBV20-1 with TRBJ1-1; maybe TRBD1 (6 bases). This CDR3 has 14 amino acids. Trimming removed 4 bases at V and 0 bases at J, with 12 bases between. CDR1 is DFQATT, CDR2 SNEGSKA, per germline (reference sequence). The CDR3 region is CSANYRVMNTEAFF. For the CDR3, the DNA is TGCAGTGCTAACTACAGGGTCATGAACACTGAAGCTTTCTTT.

This rearrangement joins TRBV20-1 to TRBJ1-1; tentatively, D is TRBD1 (6 bases). V lost 3 bases to trimming and J lost 0 bases, with 8 bases between them. Germline CDR1 is DFQATT and CDR2 is SNEGSKA (reference sequence). The CDR3 loop spans 13 amino acids. The CDR3 DNA reads TGCAGTGCTAGGGGGGACATGAACACTGAAGCTTTCTTT. Translation gives CSARGDMNTEAFF.

This clonotype occurred a few times. J is TRBJ1-5 and V is TRBV7-6; no reliable D call. Trimming took off 8 bases at V and 10 bases at J, with 15 bases between the two ends. Germline loops: CDR1 SGHVS, CDR2 FNYEAQ. The CDR3 runs to 12 residues. CDR3 residues: CASLGIQEPQHF. CDR3 DNA: TGTGCCAGCTTGGGGATTCAGGAACCCCAGCATTTT.